The clone carrying this T cell receptor (beta chain) was counted only a few times. The antigen is not known. This record comes from a study of shared clonotypes between healthy human individuals. Study-wide findings and caveats: Clonotypes which were not shared had lower generation probabilities than clonotypes that all four donors shared.

Assay: immunoSEQ multiplex PCR; the TCRdb copy retains only in-frame clones and omits some. The sample shows about 2.5 million clones, 80% to 95% of them seen only once. CDR1 MNHEY and CDR2 SMNVEV come from the germline V gene (reference sequence). The V and J ends lost 6 bases and 4 bases respectively, with 27 bases between them. The CDR3 runs to 18 residues. The sequence was collected from a young man in good health. Some clones in this sample may be carry-over from other donors' samples. The V gene is TRBV27, the J gene TRBJ2-5, with D tentatively TRBD2 (7 bases). The sequenced material came from naive CD4+ T cells from PBMCs. As to subset: CD45RA+ positively selected. The CDR3 coding sequence is TGTGCCAGCAGGTCTTCAGGGGTAGGGGGGGCGTTCGGAGAGACCCAGTACTTC. Translation: CASRSSGVGGAFGETQYF.